This entry lists 17 T cell receptor beta chains sequenced from one sample in a study of beta chain features in type 1 diabetes. Whole-study findings and limits: A moderate, significant TCRB CDR3 shortening appeared in type 1 diabetes across four CD4+ subsets.

Their antigens remain unidentified. Sequenced material consisted of expressed TCRB transcripts (all of the isolated RNA was reverse transcribed). Repertoires were generated with immunoSEQ multiplex PCR, while TCRdb's copy carries only in-frame clones and drops some. The repertoire includes a few hundred thousand clones, roughly 12% of them detected once, and 0.0095% to 0.011% sits in the top ten. Input material: naive CD4+ T cells from blood. Receptors were obtained from a woman aged 18-29 years with type 1 diabetes.

The table lists this clone with a few counts. The chain links TRBV6-1 to TRBJ2-1, with D possibly TRBD2 on 6 matching bases. Per germline, CDR1 MNHNS and CDR2 SASEGT. The V gene lost 5 bases and the J gene lost 0 bases, with 11 bases spanning the gap. This CDR3 spans 15 amino acids. The CDR3 here is CASSSAGSSYNEQFF. The CDR3 nucleotides read TGTGCCAGCAGTTCGGCGGGGAGCTCCTACAATGAGCAGTTCTTC.

This clone was seen a few times. The chain uses TRBV30 and TRBJ2-7; 9 nucleotides match TRBD2. Germline assignment: CDR1 GTSNPN and CDR2 SVGIG (reference sequence). The CDR3 is 15 amino acids. After removal of 0 bases from V and 2 bases from J, the junction contained 5 bases not matched to a gene. CDR3: CAWSVRLAGTYEQYF. The CDR3 DNA reads as TGTGCCTGGAGTGTAAGGCTAGCGGGAACCTACGAGCAGTACTTC.

V is TRBV18 and J is TRBJ2-2, with D hard to call. CDR3 length: 14 residues. V lost 5 bases, J lost 1 base, and 8 bases lay in between. The germline V gene encodes CDR1 KGHSH and CDR2 LQKENI. CDR3 in DNA: TGTGCCAGCTCAGGAACGGGGAACACCGGGGAGCTGTTTTTT. It encodes CASSGTGNTGELFF.

The chain employs TRBV28 and TRBJ1-2; TRBD1 aligns across 9 bases. This CDR3 contains 13 residues. Germline loops: CDR1 MDHEN, CDR2 SYDVKM. Germline trimming cut 5 bases from V and 6 bases from J; bases unmatched to any gene: 4. The CDR3 region is CASSPRQGDGYTF. CDR3 sequence (DNA): TGTGCCAGCAGTCCCCGACAGGGGGATGGCTACACCTTC.

This clone has more than one count but fewer than ten. The chain recombines TRBV9 with TRBJ2-1; 10 bases map to TRBD1. The junction had 2 bases not matched to a gene; V was cut back by 0 bases and J by 2 bases. CDR3 length equals 16 residues. Germline V gene data show CDR1 as SGDLS and CDR2 as YYNGEE. CDR3 DNA sequence: TGTGCCAGCAGCGTAGGCGGGACAGGGGCCTACAATGAGCAGTTCTTC. Protein product: CASSVGGTGAYNEQFF.

This chain links TRBV7-9 with TRBJ2-6, with D hard to call. Per the germline V gene, CDR1 is SEHNR and CDR2 is FQNEAQ (reference sequence). The CDR3 length is 17 residues. V shed 5 bases and J shed 8 bases, with 22 bases lying between them. DNA of the CDR3: TGTGCCAGCAGCCCCTCCTGGATTGGCGGCCAACCCAACGTCCTGACTTTC. Its translation: CASSPSWIGGQPNVLTF. Looking up the rest from reference TRBV7-9 and TRBJ2-6 gives the full variable domain: DTGVSQNPRHKITKRGQNVTFRCDPISEHNRLYWYRQTLGQGPEFLTYFQNEAQLEKSRLLSDRFSAERPKGSFSTLEIQRTEQGDSAMYLCASSPSWIGGQPNVLTFGAGSRLTVL.

The chain is built from TRBV28 and TRBJ2-7; D remains ambiguous. Germline V lookup: CDR1 MDHEN, CDR2 SYDVKM. The CDR3 sequence is 15 residues long. Trimming shortened V by 4 bases and J by 6 bases, and 19 bases separated the two germline ends. DNA of the CDR3: TGTGCCAGCAGTTCACCCCCCGCGGCTGCGCCCGAGCAGTACTTC. Its protein product is CASSSPPAAAPEQYF.

This clone showed up just a few times. V usage is TRBV2 and J usage is TRBJ1-1, with a weak D call TRBD1 (6 bases). This CDR3 has 15 amino acids. CDR1 and CDR2 (germline): SNHLY, FYNNEI. Trimming took off 2 bases at V and 6 bases at J, with 16 bases between the two ends. The CDR3 here is CASSESGRGSPEAFF. DNA of the CDR3: TGTGCCAGCAGTGAAAGCGGCAGGGGATCGCCTGAAGCTTTCTTT.

This clone occurred a few times. The CDR3 region has the DNA TGCGCCAGCAGCCAGGACGGACAGAGTAAAAACATTCAGTACTTC. As protein: CASSQDGQSKNIQYF. The J gene is TRBJ2-4, the V gene TRBV4-3; D perhaps matches TRBD1 (6 bases). CDR1 is LGHNA and CDR2 is YSLEER in the germline V gene. Trimming removed 3 bases from V and 4 bases from J, with 13 bases in between. CDR3 size: 15 residues.

Only a few counts were recorded for this clone. This sequence joins TRBV11-2 and TRBJ1-2, with 9 bases identical to TRBD1. CDR1 SGHAT and CDR2 FQNNGV come from the germline V gene. The CDR3 length is 15 residues. After removal of 5 bases from V and 4 bases from J, the junction contained 8 bases not matched to a gene. The CDR3 loop reads CASSAHRGHSYGYTF. CDR3 bases: TGTGCCAGCAGCGCCCACAGGGGGCACAGCTATGGCTACACCTTC. Full variable domain (remainder filled in from reference TRBV11-2 and TRBJ1-2): EAGVAQSPRYKIIEKRQSVAFWCNPISGHATLYWYQQILGQGPKLLIQFQNNGVVDDSQLPKDRFSAERLKGVDSTLKIQPAKLEDSAVYLCASSAHRGHSYGYTFGSGTRLTVV.

V gene TRBV12-5 combines with J gene TRBJ2-7; D uncertain. Germline V gene lookup returns CDR1 LGHNT and CDR2 FRNRAP. Trimming stripped 5 bases from V and 2 bases from J, with 4 bases between. CDR3 length: 11 amino acids. The CDR3 loop is CASGITYEQYF. The CDR3 DNA reads TGTGCTAGTGGTATCACCTACGAGCAGTACTTC.

This clone appeared once. This sequence joins TRBV27 and TRBJ1-1; D ambiguous. The CDR3 has 17 residues. V lost 7 bases and J 0 bases, leaving 21 bases between the germline ends. The germline V gene encodes CDR1 MNHEY and CDR2 SMNVEV (reference sequence). The CDR3 DNA sequence: TGTGCCAGCATTAAAGCGGGGATATGGGGTATGAACACTGAAGCTTTCTTT. Its translation: CASIKAGIWGMNTEAFF.

The V call is TRBV7-9, the J call TRBJ1-2; TRBD1 matches 7 bases. Unmatched junction bases numbered 9, after V lost 4 bases and J lost 4 bases. The CDR3 covers 15 residues. CDR1 is SEHNR and CDR2 is FQNEAQ in the germline V gene (reference sequence). The CDR3 nucleotides read TGTGCCAGCAGCTCGGACAGGAAAGGGGTCTATGGCTACACCTTC. As protein: CASSSDRKGVYGYTF.

In its sample, this clone was seen a few times. This chain connects TRBV7-2 to TRBJ1-5; D gene unclear. This CDR3 spans 12 amino acids. Per the germline V gene, CDR1 is SGHTA and CDR2 is FQGNSA. V lost 5 bases, J lost 6 bases, and 8 bases lay in between. The CDR3 coding sequence is TGTGCCAGCAGCCCACTAGGTCAGCCCCAGCATTTT. Translated: CASSPLGQPQHF.

The J gene is TRBJ2-7, the V gene TRBV4-3; 9 bases agree with TRBD2. The CDR3 covers 15 residues. The germline CDR1 and CDR2 sequences are LGHNA and YSLEER. With 0 bases clipped from V and 4 bases from J, the junction kept 4 bases outside the gene matches. CDR3 region: CASSQELAGPYEQYF. CDR3 DNA sequence: TGCGCCAGCAGCCAAGAACTAGCGGGCCCTTACGAGCAGTACTTC.

The DNA for the CDR3 is TGTGCCAGCAGCCTAGGGACAGGTTCACACTATGGCTACACCTTC. This codes for CASSLGTGSHYGYTF. This chain uses TRBV7-2 with TRBJ1-2, with 8 bases that match TRBD1. Looked up from germline, CDR1 is SGHTA and CDR2 is FQGNSA. Trimming cost V 5 bases and J 3 bases; bases outside gene matches: 8. CDR3 length: 15 amino acids.

The gene calls are TRBV6-5 and TRBJ2-3; the D is unclear. This CDR3 region has 13 residues. Germline V gene sequence: CDR1 MNHEY, CDR2 SVGAGI. Between the trimmed V and J ends, which lost 6 bases and 11 bases, there was a span of 18 bases. CDR3 DNA sequence: TGTGCCAGCAGCTCCCTTTTAAAGCCCCAGCAGTATTTT. It is translated as CASSSLLKPQQYF.